Reported below is one T cell receptor beta chain. These data originate in a study of CD8 T cells in Susac syndrome. With random hexamers, 0.5 to 1 ug RNA was reverse transcribed. TCRdb fed the immunoSEQ multiplex PCR reads into MiXCR, producing one record per CDR3 protein. The sample yields under 200,000 distinct CDR3 sequences, roughly 90% seen once. Sequencing used CD4+ T cells from PBMCs. The sequence derives from a human donor with Susac syndrome.

The CDR3: CSASLRLNSPLHF. The CDR3, as DNA: TGCAGTGCTAGTTTACGGTTAAATTCACCCCTCCACTTT. The chain uses TRBV20-1 and TRBJ1-6; no reliable D call. This CDR3 contains 13 residues. The germline V gene has CDR1 DFQATT and CDR2 SNEGSKA (reference sequence). Trimming pared 3 bases from V and 7 bases from J, leaving 10 bases between.